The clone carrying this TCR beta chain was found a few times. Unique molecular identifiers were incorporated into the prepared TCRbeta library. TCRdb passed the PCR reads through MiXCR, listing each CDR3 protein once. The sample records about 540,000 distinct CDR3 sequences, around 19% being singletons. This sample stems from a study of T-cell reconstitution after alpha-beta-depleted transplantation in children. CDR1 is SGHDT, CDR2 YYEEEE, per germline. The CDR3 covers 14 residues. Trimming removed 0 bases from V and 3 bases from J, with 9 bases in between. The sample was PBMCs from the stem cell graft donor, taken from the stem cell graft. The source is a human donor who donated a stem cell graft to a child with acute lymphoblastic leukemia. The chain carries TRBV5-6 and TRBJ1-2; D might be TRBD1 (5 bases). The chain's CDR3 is CASSLAVGDYGYTF. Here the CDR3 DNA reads TGTGCCAGCAGCTTGGCCGTGGGGGACTATGGCTACACCTTC.